Sequencing of this TCR beta chain was carried out in a study of cytomegalovirus exposure and HLA in healthy donors. Study details: Within an early data release were around 87 million unique TCRs drawn from HLA-typed donors.

PCR involved 60 Vbeta and 13 Jbeta primers. TCRdb keeps only in-frame clones here, not all; method: immunoSEQ multiplex PCR. Seen here are about 130,000 clones, about 70% observed once, and the top ten hold more than 2.5%. This clone has only a few counts. The antigen remains undetermined. This CDR3 is built from 13 residues. Trimming took 4 bases from V and 4 from J, leaving 9 bases between them. From germline, CDR1 is SGHRS and CDR2 YFSETQ. Findings of the study overall: Data from an earlier analysis indicated that most TCR beta V segments were productive either about 90% or about 30% of the time. Approximately 160 TCR beta chains were listed as cytomegalovirus-associated. Beyond CMV serostatus, there was no information to go on about immune exposure.

The rearrangement joins TRBV5-1 to TRBJ1-5; a weak D match, TRBD1 (6 bases). The source is a woman aged 55-70 years in good health and CMV-seropositive. The sample taken for sequencing was PBMCs. In nucleotides, the CDR3 is TGCGCCAGCAGCCCTGGACAGAATCAGCCCCAGCATTTT. As protein: CASSPGQNQPQHF.